The rows below give T cell receptor beta chains drawn from one sample of a study of monozygotic twins with inflammatory bowel disease. TCRdb re-called the 5' RACE reads, yielding one record per CDR3 amino acid sequence without DNA. The sample table sets out approximately 420,000 distinct CDR3 sequences. The specimen was blood. The source of these receptors is a human donor with ulcerative colitis or Crohn's disease, or a healthy co-twin of an affected twin (not recorded which). CDR3s include the opening cysteine and the closing phenylalanine or tryptophan.

TRBV24-1	TRBJ1-5	CATSDQKRGSNQPQHF
TRBV28	TRBJ2-5	CASSLWGRAQETQYF
TRBV28	TRBJ2-1	CASSSPGGSEEQFF
TRBV15	TRBJ2-1	CATSTVGERGGEQFF
TRBV6-1	TRBJ1-2	CASTRSWSGNYGYTF
TRBV5-5	TRBJ1-3	CASSSDRNSGNTIYF
TRBV20-1	TRBJ2-1	CSASQGGRRGEQFF
TRBV7-2	TRBJ1-5	CASSREGLGSQPQHF
TRBV15	TRBJ2-7	CATSMAAGQTQYF
TRBV7-8	TRBJ1-5	CASSTGTPSNQPQHF
TRBV13	TRBJ2-7	CASSPGSLPYEQYF
TRBV6-1	TRBJ2-1	CASRNSLGTFSNEQFF
TRBV3-1	TRBJ1-2	CASSQDALRLTGYTF
TRBV7-2	TRBJ2-7	CASSLAWQGYEQYF
TRBV5-6	TRBJ2-7	CASSLGPDRDAYF
TRBV9	TRBJ2-2	CASSVTQGWTGELFF
TRBV5-4	TRBJ2-7	CASSLDDGPYEQYF
TRBV12-3/TRBV12-4	TRBJ1-1	CASRLIGNTEAFF
TRBV20-1	TRBJ2-2	CSAPSGANTGELFF
TRBV7-8	TRBJ1-5	CASSPTTLRANQPQHF
TRBV14	TRBJ2-7	CASSQVKGSYEQYF
TRBV7-9	TRBJ2-1	CASSPSGPPGEQFF
TRBV3-1	TRBJ2-1	CASSQGNYNEQFF
TRBV20-1	TRBJ2-4	CSALDRRKNIQYF
TRBV6-1	TRBJ2-2	CASTPINPAGELFF
TRBV5-1	TRBJ2-2	CASSQLAGETGELFF
TRBV5-1	TRBJ1-1	CASSLETGGFTEAFF
TRBV5-1	TRBJ2-4	CASSLVTGGAKNIQYF
TRBV10-3	TRBJ2-1	CAIRYSEIYNEQFF
TRBV12-3/TRBV12-4	TRBJ1-6	CASRMGGRNNSPLHF
TRBV28	TRBJ1-2	CASSLQGVDYGYTF
TRBV7-8	TRBJ2-5	CASSWTSGRSQETQYF
TRBV29-1	TRBJ1-2	CSVERGRNYGYTF
TRBV28	TRBJ2-3	CASKGGRRTDTQYF
TRBV10-3	TRBJ2-1	CATTLIAGTYNEQFF
TRBV4-1	TRBJ1-2	CASSQSRGGDYGYTF
TRBV12-5	TRBJ2-2	CASRPTSHYSTGELFF
TRBV5-6	TRBJ2-1	CASSLAGSPFDEQFF
TRBV7-2	TRBJ1-5	CASSLSRNQPQHF
TRBV7-2	TRBJ1-2	CASSLSTGTVYGYTF
TRBV10-3	TRBJ1-1	CAISQGLTEAFF
TRBV20-1	TRBJ2-7	CSASRDVAYEQYF
TRBV30	TRBJ2-7	CAWSVSFVLNSYEQYF
TRBV6-1	TRBJ1-2	CATSMTGVRNYGYTF
TRBV25-1	TRBJ2-3	CASRPRFTSTDTQYF
TRBV24-1	TRBJ2-1	CATRTSGSPDEQFF